These 29 T cell receptor beta chains were sequenced from one sample in a study of blood T cell repertoires in COVID-19. The data were produced by immunoSEQ multiplex PCR, yet TCRdb's version contains in-frame clones alone and is incomplete. The data show hundreds of thousands of clones, with 70% to 90% seen just once and less than 15% held by the top ten. The sequencing sample was made of peripheral blood. These receptors all stem from a woman aged 18-29 years who had recovered from COVID-19.

CDR3 in DNA: TGTGCCAGCAGCTTCTGGGGAGGAAACACTGAAGCTTTCTTT. It codes for CASSFWGGNTEAFF. V is TRBV5-5 and J is TRBJ1-1; D unresolved. V gave up 2 bases and J gave up 2 bases, with 10 bases separating them. This CDR3 is 14 amino acids long. Germline values: CDR1 SGHKS, CDR2 YYEKEE (reference sequence). Complete variable domain (other parts from reference TRBV5-5 and TRBJ1-1): DAGVTQSPTHLIKTRGQQVTLRCSPISGHKSVSWYQQVLGQGPQFIFQYYEKEERGRGNFPDRFSARQFPNYSSELNVNALLLGDSALYLCASSFWGGNTEAFFGQGTRLTVV.

The chain couples TRBV19 to TRBJ1-1, with D uncertain. V shed 6 bases and J shed 0 bases, with 11 bases lying between them. The germline gives CDR1 LNHDA, CDR2 SQIVND (reference sequence). CDR3 length equals 14 residues. The CDR3: CASSPTTVNTEAFF. In DNA form, the CDR3 reads TGTGCCAGTAGCCCCACCACAGTGAACACTGAAGCTTTCTTT.

The chain joins TRBV20-1 to TRBJ2-1; 9 bases match TRBD2. The CDR3 runs 15 residues. Per germline, CDR1 DFQATT and CDR2 SNEGSKA (reference sequence). Germline trimming cut 6 bases from V and 1 base from J; bases unmatched to any gene: 7. CDR3 amino acids: CSASIAGVSYNEQFF. The CDR3 coding sequence is TGCAGTGCAAGTATAGCGGGAGTATCCTACAATGAGCAGTTCTTC.

This clone appeared a few times. The V gene is TRBV5-6, the J gene TRBJ1-5; 9 bases are shared with TRBD1. CDR1 is SGHDT and CDR2 is YYEEEE in the germline V gene. V lost 2 bases, J lost 3 bases, and 6 bases stayed unmatched. The CDR3 length is 16 residues. Here the CDR3 reads CASSLYGTGFNQPQHF. Here the CDR3 DNA reads TGTGCCAGCAGCTTATACGGGACAGGGTTCAATCAGCCCCAGCATTTT.

This clone was observed a handful of times. The chain recombines TRBV12-3 or TRBV12-4 with TRBJ1-1; D might be TRBD1 (6 bases). CDR3 size: 13 residues. Trimming left V 6 bases short and J 1 base short, with 9 bases between. CDR3 in DNA: TGTGCCAGCAGGCCGACAGGGAACACTGAAGCTTTCTTT. It codes for CASRPTGNTEAFF.

The J gene is TRBJ1-1, the V gene TRBV6-5; no reliable D call. CDR1 and CDR2 (germline): MNHEY, SVGAGI. The CDR3 has 15 amino acids. The V gene lost 0 bases and the J gene lost 3 bases, with 11 bases spanning the gap. CDR3 nucleotide sequence: TGTGCCAGCAGTTACTCCGCAGACGGGTACACTGAAGCTTTCTTT. This codes for CASSYSADGYTEAFF.

V is TRBV4-3 and J is TRBJ1-3; D is perhaps TRBD1 (6 bases). The V end was cut by 2 bases, the J end by 0 bases, with 8 bases between. Per germline, CDR1 LGHNA and CDR2 YSLEER. The CDR3 is made up of 15 amino acids. CDR3 in DNA: TGCGCCAGCAGCCAAACAGGGAGCTCTGGAAACACCATATATTTT. Its protein product is CASSQTGSSGNTIYF.

The CDR3 reads CASSPPGLAANMEQYF. The CDR3 DNA follows: TGTGCCAGCAGCCCCCCGGGACTAGCTGCGAATATGGAGCAGTACTTC. The rearrangement links TRBV7-2 to TRBJ2-7, with 9 bases aligning to TRBD2. This CDR3 comprises 16 residues. V was pared by 5 bases and J by 7 bases, with 15 bases of the junction left unmatched. Germline loops: CDR1 SGHTA, CDR2 FQGNSA.

This chain links TRBV9 with TRBJ2-7; 8 bases map to TRBD1. The germline V gene encodes CDR1 SGDLS and CDR2 YYNGEE. CDR3 size: 14 residues. V shed 5 bases and J 7 bases; nucleotides not matched to a gene: 11. CDR3 DNA sequence: TGTGCCAGCAGTGCCGGGACAGGACCCGGGGAGCAGTACTTC. This gives the protein CASSAGTGPGEQYF.

This chain uses TRBV7-7 with TRBJ2-4, with 10 bases lining up with TRBD1. The CDR3 has 15 residues. Trimming took 6 bases from V and 8 from J; bases not matched to a gene: 10. Germline CDR1 reads SSHAT; CDR2 reads FNYEAQ (reference sequence). Written as DNA, the CDR3 is TGTGCCAGCAGTCGTAGCCCGGACAGGGGGGACATTCAGTACTTC. It translates to CASSRSPDRGDIQYF.

The chain is built from TRBV29-1 and TRBJ2-2; TRBD1 matches 8 bases. J gave up 0 bases and V 4 bases, and 4 bases lay outside the gene matches. This CDR3 contains 15 residues. Germline loops: CDR1 SQVTM, CDR2 ANQGSEA. The CDR3 region has the DNA TGCAGCGTTGCCCAGGGGGCGCCGAACACCGGGGAGCTGTTTTTT. This encodes CSVAQGAPNTGELFF.

The sample holds a few counts of this clone. The gene calls are TRBV4-1 and TRBJ2-7, with D possibly matching TRBD2 (5 bases). Per the germline V gene, CDR1 is MGHRA and CDR2 is YSYEKL. The V end was cut by 1 base, the J end by 3 bases, with 13 bases between. The CDR3 covers 15 residues. CDR3 nucleotide sequence: TGCGCCAGCAGCCAAGTAGCCGGGATTAACTACGAGCAGTACTTC. Its protein is CASSQVAGINYEQYF.

This chain uses TRBV11-2 with TRBJ2-3; the D is unclear. The CDR3 length is 11 residues. The V gene lost 5 bases and the J gene lost 5 bases, with 5 bases spanning the gap. CDR1 and CDR2 from the germline V gene are SGHAT and FQNNGV. CDR3 protein: CASSPGDTQYF. CDR3 DNA sequence: TGTGCCAGCAGCCCCGGAGATACGCAGTATTTT.

V usage is TRBV4-1 and J usage is TRBJ1-2; D is unresolved. With 1 base removed from V and 4 bases from J, the gap between germline ends came to 16 bases. The CDR3 spans 16 residues. Per the germline V gene, CDR1 is MGHRA and CDR2 is YSYEKL. Written as DNA, the CDR3 is TGCGCCAGCAGCCAAGGAGTCACTAACCCTATCTATGGCTACACCTTC. This translates into CASSQGVTNPIYGYTF.

A few counts support this clone. The rearrangement joins TRBV6-2 or TRBV6-3 to TRBJ2-7; TRBD1 is a possible D gene (6 bases). Germline-derived CDR1 and CDR2 are MNHEY and SVGEGT. This CDR3 has 14 residues. The V gene lost 2 bases and the J gene lost 0 bases, with 8 bases spanning the gap. The CDR3 DNA sequence: TGTGCCAGCAGTTACCGGGACAACTCCTACGAGCAGTACTTC. Translated, it gives CASSYRDNSYEQYF.

This chain connects TRBV29-1 to TRBJ1-2; D gene unclear. The CDR3 runs to 11 residues. V was clipped by 3 bases and J by 14 bases, with 16 bases between them. Germline V CDR1 and CDR2: SQVTM, ANQGSEA. The CDR3 loop is CSVEVRASFTF. The DNA of the CDR3 is TGCAGCGTTGAGGTGCGGGCCTCTTTTACCTTC.

The rearrangement links TRBV3-1 (or the pseudogene TRBV3-2) to TRBJ1-2; possibly TRBD1 for D (5 bases). The CDR3 contains 14 residues. Looked up from germline, CDR1 is LGHDT and CDR2 is YNNKEL (reference sequence). The V and J ends lost 4 bases and 6 bases respectively, with 15 bases between them. The CDR3 loop reads CASSPWGGFNGYTF. In DNA, the CDR3 is TGTGCCAGCAGCCCCTGGGGGGGGTTCAATGGCTACACCTTC.

J is TRBJ2-7 and V is TRBV16; TRBD1 matches 7 bases. Germline loops: CDR1 KGHSY, CDR2 FQNENV. Trimming removed 5 bases from V and 5 bases from J; junction bases left unmatched: 3. CDR3 length: 12 amino acids. DNA of the CDR3: TGTGCCAGCAGCATCAGGGGGAACGAGCAGTACTTC. Residues: CASSIRGNEQYF.

The gene calls are TRBV9 and TRBJ2-5; D possibly corresponds to TRBD2 (5 bases). Trimming removed 4 bases at V and 5 bases at J, with 9 bases between. Per the germline V gene, CDR1 is SGDLS and CDR2 is YYNGEE. The CDR3 has 12 residues. CDR3: CASSPGKETQYF. DNA for the CDR3: TGTGCCAGCAGCCCCGGGAAGGAGACCCAGTACTTC.

This clone was observed once. This chain joins TRBV30 and TRBJ2-5; D is uncertain. The CDR3 spans 14 residues. Trimming took 0 bases from V and 0 from J, leaving 8 bases between them. Per the germline V gene, CDR1 is GTSNPN and CDR2 is SVGIG (reference sequence). CDR3 DNA: TGTGCCTGGAGTGTATCCCAGTACCAAGAGACCCAGTACTTC. It codes for CAWSVSQYQETQYF.

The chain recombines TRBV4-1 with TRBJ1-1; D remains unclear. V was clipped by 0 bases and J by 1 base, with 6 bases between them. Germline CDR1 and CDR2: MGHRA and YSYEKL. The CDR3 length is 14 residues. CDR3 region: CASSQEQENTEAFF. CDR3 bases: TGCGCCAGCAGCCAAGAGCAGGAGAACACTGAAGCTTTCTTT.

The gene calls are TRBV7-9 and TRBJ2-7; TRBD2 might be the D (5 bases). Looked up from germline, CDR1 is SEHNR and CDR2 is FQNEAQ (reference sequence). The CDR3 is made up of 14 amino acids. V was pared by 5 bases and J by 1 base, with 12 bases between. The CDR3 DNA reads TGTGCCAGCAGCCCCCCTCGGACTTCCTACGAGCAGTACTTC. Protein product: CASSPPRTSYEQYF.

The V and J genes are TRBV9 and TRBJ1-1; tentatively, D is TRBD1 (6 bases). This CDR3 contains 14 residues. The V and J ends lost 4 bases and 8 bases respectively, with 18 bases between them. Germline V gene data show CDR1 as SGDLS and CDR2 as YYNGEE. CDR3 sequence (DNA): TGTGCCAGCAGCTCACGGACAGCCGGTTCCGAAGCTTTCTTT. This encodes CASSSRTAGSEAFF.

This clone was found once. This chain joins TRBV6-5 and TRBJ1-6, with D uncertain. V lost 2 bases and J 8 bases, leaving 13 bases between the germline ends. CDR1 and CDR2 (germline): MNHEY, SVGAGI. This CDR3 region has 15 residues. The CDR3 protein is CASSYTDRLYSPLHF. In nucleotides, the CDR3 is TGTGCCAGCAGTTACACGGACCGACTATATTCACCCCTCCACTTT.

The rearrangement uses TRBV4-2 and TRBJ2-3; 7 bases fit TRBD1. The CDR3 loop spans 17 amino acids. Looked up from germline, CDR1 is LGHNA and CDR2 is YNFKEQ. Trimming at V came to 4 bases and at J to 0 bases, leaving 10 bases not matched to a gene. In DNA form, the CDR3 reads TGTGCCAGCAGCCGGAATCACAGGGGACCTAGCACAGATACGCAGTATTTT. Translated, it gives CASSRNHRGPSTDTQYF.

This rearrangement joins TRBV7-3 to TRBJ2-3, with 8 positions matching TRBD2. The CDR3 spans 15 residues. Trimming removed 5 bases from V and 5 bases from J; junction bases left unmatched: 9. From germline, CDR1 is SGHTA and CDR2 FQGTGA. This CDR3 is CASSPQREWGDTQYF. CDR3 bases: TGTGCCAGCAGCCCCCAGCGGGAGTGGGGAGATACGCAGTATTTT. Based on the CDR3 plus reference TRBV7-3 and TRBJ2-3, the full variable domain is GAGVSQTPSNKVTEKGKYVELRCDPISGHTALYWYRQSLGQGPEFLIYFQGTGAADDSGLPNDRFFAVRPEGSVSTLKIQRTERGDSAVYLCASSPQREWGDTQYFGPGTRLTVL.

This clone appeared a single time. V and J are TRBV7-6 and TRBJ1-1; unclear D gene. Trimming took 5 bases from V and 4 from J, leaving 5 bases between them. Germline lookup yields CDR1 SGHVS and CDR2 FNYEAQ. The CDR3 consists of 11 residues. CDR3 in DNA: TGTGCCAGCAGCCGACTCACTGAAGCTTTCTTT. Its protein product is CASSRLTEAFF.

The chain uses TRBV19 and TRBJ1-1; 7 nucleotides align to TRBD1. Losses at the gene ends were 4 bases for V and 4 bases for J; bases not matched to a gene: 3. This CDR3 is 13 amino acids long. Germline assignment: CDR1 LNHDA and CDR2 SQIVND (reference sequence). This chain's CDR3 is CASSTTGPTEAFF. The CDR3 coding sequence is TGTGCCAGTAGTACGACAGGGCCCACTGAAGCTTTCTTT.

The chain has TRBV7-9 and TRBJ2-1, with a weak D call TRBD1 (6 bases). Looked up from germline, CDR1 is SEHNR and CDR2 is FQNEAQ (reference sequence). V was cut by 5 bases and J by 4 bases, with 15 bases left in between. The CDR3 spans 15 residues. CDR3 sequence reads: CASSPMGARYNEQFF. The CDR3 coding sequence is TGTGCCAGCAGCCCCATGGGGGCGCGGTACAATGAGCAGTTCTTC.